This T cell receptor (beta chain) emerged from a study of human T cells and chemical hapten exposure. This clonotype has ten or more counts. CDR1 is PRHDT, CDR2 FYEKMQ, per germline (reference sequence). V lost 1 base to trimming and J lost 4 bases, with 10 bases between them. The CDR3 sequence is 15 residues long. Time point reported: pre-sensitization, week 0. This sample's treatment: therapeutic diphenylcyclopropenone sensitization with weekly scalp DPC. Library construction involved attaching unique molecular identifiers to individual cDNA molecules, which allowed quantitative, reproducible TCR counting. One entry per CDR3 protein results from TCRdb running MiXCR on the RACE reads. This table has about 89,000 distinct CDR3 sequences, 9.5% to 14% appearing once.

The chain is built from TRBV13 and TRBJ1-4; no clear D gene. This specimen consisted of whole blood, obtained in connection with sensitization to the hapten diphenylcyclopropenone (DPC). The clonotype originates from a woman aged 55-70 years with alopecia areata. Some clones in this sample may be carry-over from other donors' samples. The CDR3 is CASSLVWRSNEKLFF. CDR3 DNA: TGTGCCAGCAGCTTAGTGTGGCGGAGTAATGAAAAACTGTTTTTT.